One and the same sample provided the 19 T cell receptor beta chains below, sequenced in a study of T cells in Graves' hyperthyroidism and ophthalmopathy. TCR beta CDR3 regions were amplified from RNA. In the first-round RT-PCR of the TCR CDR3, the HTBI primer set was used. Each CDR3 protein gets one entry after TCRdb re-called the multiplex PCR reads with MiXCR. The data contain 400,000 to 600,000 distinct CDR3 sequences, around 20% of them singletons. Sequencing used blood. The receptors shown here come from a man aged 18-30 years with Graves' hyperthyroidism.

In this sample, this clonotype turned up many times. The rearrangement joins TRBV4-1 to TRBJ1-5, with D possibly being TRBD1 (5 bases). Trimming took 2 bases from V and 7 from J, leaving 18 bases between them. The CDR3 loop spans 16 amino acids. Germline CDR1 is MGHRA and CDR2 is YSYEKL. Written as DNA, the CDR3 is TGCGCCAGCAGCCAAAGTGGGGACGGGGGGAGACAGCCCCAGCATTTT. Residues: CASSQSGDGGRQPQHF.

Turning to this clonotype: This may arise from a read error, as a much more abundant clone is one base away. This chain connects TRBV12-3 or TRBV12-4 to TRBJ1-1; 9 nucleotides align to TRBD1. There are 14 residues in the CDR3. The CDR3 region is CTSTHRGPSTEAFF. DNA of the CDR3: TGTACCAGCACCCACAGGGGGCCAAGCACTGAAGCTTTCTTT.

The chain carries TRBV6-1 and TRBJ2-7; 8 bases are shared with TRBD1. CDR1 is MNHNS and CDR2 is SASEGT in the germline V gene. The CDR3 runs 13 residues. V trimming: 2 bases; J trimming: 7 bases; junction bases outside the gene matches: 4. CDR3 loop: CASSEQGAGEQYF. The CDR3 bases are TGTGCCAGCAGTGAACAGGGGGCTGGGGAGCAGTACTTC.

Ten or more counts support this clonotype. The chain links TRBV6-5 to TRBJ2-7; 7 bases are a match to TRBD1. Trimming at V came to 2 bases and at J to 1 base, leaving 8 bases not matched to a gene. Germline CDR1 is MNHEY and CDR2 is SVGAGI. The CDR3 consists of 16 residues. The chain's CDR3 is CASSYGTAKQSYEQYF. In DNA form, the CDR3 reads TGTGCCAGCAGTTACGGGACAGCTAAGCAATCCTACGAGCAGTACTTC.

Many counts were recorded for this clonotype. The chain is built from TRBV15 and TRBJ2-2; 7 bases align to TRBD1. With V trimmed by 1 base and J by 7 bases, 9 bases remained unmatched. The germline CDR1 and CDR2 sequences are LNHNV and YYDKDF (reference sequence). The CDR3 extends over 16 amino acids. The CDR3 reads CATSRGTQGLNGELFF. CDR3 nucleotide sequence: TGTGCCACCAGCAGAGGAACACAGGGGCTGAACGGGGAGCTGTTTTTT.

This clonotype was recorded a few times. V usage is TRBV7-9 and J usage is TRBJ2-7, with D tentatively TRBD1 or TRBD2 (5 bases each). Looked up from germline, CDR1 is SEHNR and CDR2 is FQNEAQ (reference sequence). V was clipped by 1 base and J by 5 bases, with 15 bases between them. The CDR3 totals 15 residues. The CDR3 sequence is CASSLGGRRLNEQYF. As DNA, the CDR3 is TGTGCCAGCAGCTTAGGGGGACGGCGTTTGAACGAGCAGTACTTC.

This clonotype was seen at least ten times. This chain joins TRBV6-1 and TRBJ1-2; 7 nucleotides match TRBD1. This CDR3 is 17 amino acids long. After removal of 1 base from V and 2 bases from J, the junction contained 10 bases not matched to a gene. Germline CDR1 and CDR2: MNHNS and SASEGT. The CDR3 DNA sequence: TGTGCCAGCAGTGAAGGCCCCCTAAGGGGGCAGAACTATGGCTACACCTTC. Translated: CASSEGPLRGQNYGYTF.

Ten or more counts support this clonotype. V and J are TRBV2 and TRBJ2-7; D is unclear. Trimming pared 1 base from V and 1 base from J, leaving 14 bases between. The germline CDR1 and CDR2 sequences are SNHLY and FYNNEI. CDR3 size: 16 residues. CDR3 sequence: CASSEGPAVQSYEQYF. The CDR3 bases are TGTGCCAGCAGTGAAGGGCCGGCAGTCCAGTCCTACGAGCAGTACTTC.

This clonotype occurred many times. The J gene is TRBJ1-2, the V gene TRBV7-2; D is undetermined. Germline CDR1 SGHTA, CDR2 FQGNSA. Trimming stripped 2 bases from V and 5 bases from J, with 21 bases between. There are 17 residues in the CDR3. CDR3 amino acids: CASSLSPGTAARYGYTF. CDR3 bases: TGTGCCAGCAGCTTATCACCGGGAACCGCTGCGCGGTATGGCTACACCTTC. The whole variable domain, remainder taken from reference TRBV7-2 and TRBJ1-2, is GAGVSQSPSNKVTEKGKDVELRCDPISGHTALYWYRQSLGQGLEFLIYFQGNSAPDKSGLPSDRFSAERTGGSVSTLTIQRTQQEDSAVYLCASSLSPGTAARYGYTFGSGTRLTVV.

This clonotype was counted at least ten times. The J gene is TRBJ1-5, the V gene TRBV20-1; D gene uncertain. The V gene lost 1 base and the J gene lost 2 bases, with 3 bases spanning the gap. Germline-derived CDR1 and CDR2 are DFQATT and SNEGSKA (reference sequence). CDR3 size: 12 residues. The CDR3 bases are TGCAGTGCTAGAGGGGGCAATCAGCCCCAGCATTTT. This sequence encodes CSARGGNQPQHF.

The V and J genes are TRBV12-3 or TRBV12-4 and TRBJ1-1; a possible D gene is TRBD1 (5 bases). The CDR3 totals 12 residues. The germline V and J ends were trimmed by 6 bases and 5 bases, with 10 bases remaining between them. Here the CDR3 reads CASSRTSTEAFF. CDR3 coding DNA: TGTGCCAGCAGCCGGACATCTACTGAAGCTTTCTTT.

This clonotype was picked up many times. The rearrangement links TRBV12-3 or TRBV12-4 to TRBJ1-1; D not resolved. V lost 5 bases and J lost 5, with 9 bases in between. This CDR3 is built from 12 residues. DNA for the CDR3: TGTGCCAGCAGTGTAGGCCTGACTGAAGCTTTCTTT. This codes for CASSVGLTEAFF.

This clonotype was seen a handful of times. V and J are TRBV30 and TRBJ1-2; TRBD1 matches 7 bases. Germline trimming cut 4 bases from V and 5 bases from J; bases unmatched to any gene: 13. Germline V gene sequence: CDR1 GTSNPN, CDR2 SVGIG (reference sequence). The CDR3 extends over 15 amino acids. The CDR3 region has the DNA TGTGCCTGGATCCACCCGGGACAGAATCTATATGGCTACACCTTC. Protein: CAWIHPGQNLYGYTF.

This clonotype showed up just a few times. This chain links TRBV11-2 with TRBJ2-5; 7 nucleotides line up with TRBD1. The CDR3 contains 15 residues. Losses at the gene ends were 2 bases for V and 2 bases for J; bases not matched to a gene: 5. CDR1 and CDR2 from the germline V gene are SGHAT and FQNNGV. This CDR3 is CASSLMGQTQETQYF. The CDR3 bases are TGTGCCAGCAGCTTAATGGGACAGACACAAGAGACCCAGTACTTC.

This clonotype appeared many times. The chain couples TRBV9 to TRBJ1-2, with 9 bases fitting TRBD1. Germline V gives CDR1 SGDLS, CDR2 YYNGEE. The CDR3 loop spans 12 amino acids. The V gene end was trimmed by 4 bases and the J gene end by 8 bases; junction bases not matched to a gene: 3. The CDR3 loop reads CASSPGQGGYTF. The DNA of the CDR3 is TGTGCCAGCAGCCCCGGACAGGGGGGCTACACCTTC.

This clonotype was counted between two and nine times. This sequence joins TRBV3-1 and TRBJ1-5, with no clear D. The CDR3 loop spans 14 amino acids. Deletions cut 2 bases from V and 5 bases from J, with 10 bases between. Germline CDR1 LGHDT, CDR2 YNNKEL (reference sequence). The CDR3 loop is CASSQFRLDQPQHF. DNA for the CDR3: TGTGCCAGCAGCCAATTCAGGTTGGATCAGCCCCAGCATTTT.

The gene calls are TRBV4-1 and TRBJ1-2; D is ambiguous. This CDR3 has 11 amino acids. Germline CDR1 is MGHRA and CDR2 is YSYEKL. The V end was cut by 3 bases, the J end by 1 base, with 0 bases between. The CDR3 DNA follows: TGCGCCAGCAGCCATAACTATGGCTACACCTTC. It encodes CASSHNYGYTF.

CDR3 nucleotides: TGTGCCAGCAGGCCTCGGGGGACAGTGAAGACCCAGTACTTC. Its translation is CASRPRGTVKTQYF. The chain carries TRBV12-3 or TRBV12-4 and TRBJ2-5; possibly TRBD1 for D (7 bases). With 6 bases removed from V and 6 bases from J, the gap between germline ends came to 17 bases. The CDR3 is 14 residues long.

This clonotype showed up many times. V is TRBV6-1 and J is TRBJ2-7, with 7 bases aligning to TRBD1. Trimming at V came to 6 bases and at J to 7 bases, leaving 12 bases not matched to a gene. The CDR3 extends over 14 amino acids. Germline V gene lookup returns CDR1 MNHNS and CDR2 SASEGT. CDR3 in amino acids: CASRETDRVGEQYF. In DNA, the CDR3 is TGTGCCAGCAGAGAGACCGACAGGGTCGGGGAGCAGTACTTC.